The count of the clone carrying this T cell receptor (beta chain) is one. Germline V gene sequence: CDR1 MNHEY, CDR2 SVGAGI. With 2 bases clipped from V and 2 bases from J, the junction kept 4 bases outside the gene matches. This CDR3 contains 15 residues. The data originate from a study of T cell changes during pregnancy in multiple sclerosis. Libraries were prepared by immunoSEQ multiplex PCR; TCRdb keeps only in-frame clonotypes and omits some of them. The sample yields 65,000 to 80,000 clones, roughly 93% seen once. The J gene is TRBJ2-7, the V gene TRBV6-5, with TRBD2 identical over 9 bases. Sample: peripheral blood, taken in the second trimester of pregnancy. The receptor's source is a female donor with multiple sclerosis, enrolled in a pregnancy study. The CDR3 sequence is CASSYGLAGTYEQYF. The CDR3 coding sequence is TGTGCCAGCAGTTACGGTCTAGCGGGAACCTACGAGCAGTACTTC.